This TCR beta chain was sequenced during a study of beta chain features in type 1 diabetes. This clone was seen only a few times. Its antigen is as yet unknown. From germline, CDR1 is SGHRS and CDR2 YFSETQ. The CDR3 runs 15 residues. V lost 3 bases, J lost 4 bases, and 14 bases lay in between. TCRB transcripts that were expressed got sequenced, as all of the isolated RNA had been reverse transcribed. Some clones are missing from TCRdb's copy, which holds only in-frame ones; the method was immunoSEQ multiplex PCR. The sample has 300,000 to 350,000 clones; less than 15% are singletons. General observations from the study: When Type 1 diabetes patients were examined, their TCRB CDR3s proved moderately but significantly shorter in all four CD4+ subsets. Cells carrying high TCR expression could end up over-represented when cDNA is sequenced.

The chain has TRBV5-1 and TRBJ2-1; possible D gene TRBD2, 5 bases. The clonotype originates from a woman under 30 with type 1 diabetes. Sequencing was performed on naive CD4+ T cells from blood. The CDR3 DNA reads TGCGCCAGCAGCTCCCAGGAGCCGGGGTACAATGAGCAGTTCTTC. This encodes CASSSQEPGYNEQFF.